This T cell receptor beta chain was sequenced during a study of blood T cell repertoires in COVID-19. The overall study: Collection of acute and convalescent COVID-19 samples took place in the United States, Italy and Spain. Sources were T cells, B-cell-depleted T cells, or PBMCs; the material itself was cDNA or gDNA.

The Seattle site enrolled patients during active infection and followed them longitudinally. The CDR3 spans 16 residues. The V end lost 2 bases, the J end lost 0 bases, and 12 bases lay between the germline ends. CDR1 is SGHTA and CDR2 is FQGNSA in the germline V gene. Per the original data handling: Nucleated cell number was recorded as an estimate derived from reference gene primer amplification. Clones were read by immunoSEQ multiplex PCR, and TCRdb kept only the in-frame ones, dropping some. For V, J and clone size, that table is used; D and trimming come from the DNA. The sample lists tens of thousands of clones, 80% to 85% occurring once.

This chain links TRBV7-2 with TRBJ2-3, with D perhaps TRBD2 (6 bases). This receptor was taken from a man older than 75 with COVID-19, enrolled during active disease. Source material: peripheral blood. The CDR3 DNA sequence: TGTGCCAGCAGCTTACGGCTAGCGCGTAGCACAGATACGCAGTATTTT. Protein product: CASSLRLARSTDTQYF.